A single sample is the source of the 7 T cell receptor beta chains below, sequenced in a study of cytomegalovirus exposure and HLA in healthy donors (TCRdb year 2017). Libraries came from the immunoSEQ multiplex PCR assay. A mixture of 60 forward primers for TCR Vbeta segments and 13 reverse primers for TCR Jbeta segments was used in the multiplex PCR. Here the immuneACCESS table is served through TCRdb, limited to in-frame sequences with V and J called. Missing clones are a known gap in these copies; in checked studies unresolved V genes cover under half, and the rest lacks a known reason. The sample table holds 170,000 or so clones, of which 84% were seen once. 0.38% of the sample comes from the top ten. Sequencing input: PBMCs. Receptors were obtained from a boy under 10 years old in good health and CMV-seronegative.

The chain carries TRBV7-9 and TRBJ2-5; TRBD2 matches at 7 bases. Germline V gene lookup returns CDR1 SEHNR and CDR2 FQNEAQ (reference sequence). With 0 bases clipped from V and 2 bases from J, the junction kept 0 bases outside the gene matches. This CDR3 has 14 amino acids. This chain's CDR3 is CASSLAGGQETQYF. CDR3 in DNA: TGTGCCAGCAGCTTAGCGGGAGGGCAAGAGACCCAGTACTTC.

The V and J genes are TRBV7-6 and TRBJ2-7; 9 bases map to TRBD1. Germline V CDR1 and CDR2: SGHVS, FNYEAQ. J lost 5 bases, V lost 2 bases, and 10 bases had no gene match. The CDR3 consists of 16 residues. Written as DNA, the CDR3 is TGTGCCAGCAGCTTACTCTCCGGGACAGGGATACACGAGCAGTACTTC. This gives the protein CASSLLSGTGIHEQYF.

CDR3 nucleotide sequence: TGTGCCAGCAGGTCTAGCGGCCTGGGGGAGACCCAGTACTTC. This translates into CASRSSGLGETQYF. This chain connects TRBV6-6 to TRBJ2-5, with 7 bases matching TRBD2. The CDR3 loop spans 14 amino acids. Germline CDR1 and CDR2: MNHNY and SVGAGI (reference sequence). V lost 6 bases and J lost 5; bases outside the gene matches: 9.

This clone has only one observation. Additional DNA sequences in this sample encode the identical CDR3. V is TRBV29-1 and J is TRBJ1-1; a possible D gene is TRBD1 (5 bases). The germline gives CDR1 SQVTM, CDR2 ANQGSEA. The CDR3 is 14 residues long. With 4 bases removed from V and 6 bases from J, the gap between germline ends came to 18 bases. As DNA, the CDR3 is TGCAGCGTTGGAGGGACTGGGGCATACGCTGAAGCTTTCTTT. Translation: CSVGGTGAYAEAFF.

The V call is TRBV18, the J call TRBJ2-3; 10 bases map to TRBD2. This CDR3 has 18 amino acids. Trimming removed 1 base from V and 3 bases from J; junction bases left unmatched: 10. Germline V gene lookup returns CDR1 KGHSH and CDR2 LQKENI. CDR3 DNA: TGTGCCAGCTCACCACGGGTCAAGCGGGAGGGCCATACAGATACGCAGTATTTT. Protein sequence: CASSPRVKREGHTDTQYF.

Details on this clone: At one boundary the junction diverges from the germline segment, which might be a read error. CDR3 sequence: CASRDSRTGGFGYTF. The CDR3 DNA follows: TGTGCCAGCAGGGACTCGAGGACAGGGGGCTTTGGCTACACCTTC. V usage is TRBV6-4 and J usage is TRBJ1-2; 11 nucleotides match TRBD1. The CDR3 consists of 15 residues. Germline lookup yields CDR1 MRHNA and CDR2 SNTAGT.

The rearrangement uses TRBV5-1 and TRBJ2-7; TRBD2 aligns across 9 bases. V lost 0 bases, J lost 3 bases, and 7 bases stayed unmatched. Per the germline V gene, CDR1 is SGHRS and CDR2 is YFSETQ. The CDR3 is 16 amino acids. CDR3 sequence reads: CASSLVLEAGGYEQYF. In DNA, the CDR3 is TGCGCCAGCAGCTTGGTTCTAGAAGCGGGAGGCTACGAGCAGTACTTC.